This TCR beta chain derives from a study of cytomegalovirus exposure and HLA in healthy donors. Findings and caveats of the study: Accurate HLA-A and HLA-B prediction from TCR beta sequences was reported for most subjects.

This clone turned up a few times. The antigen remains unidentified. The CDR3 is 15 residues long. Trimming took 5 bases from V and 5 from J; bases not matched to a gene: 2. Germline-derived CDR1 and CDR2 are SNHLY and FYNNEI. The PCR employed 60 Vbeta primers together with 13 Jbeta primers. The protocol was immunoSEQ multiplex PCR, while the TCRdb copy is restricted to in-frame clones and leaves out a portion. This table has 99,000 or so clones, around four fifths appearing once. Specimen: PBMCs. This receptor was taken from a woman in her thirties or forties in good health and CMV-seropositive. The J gene is TRBJ2-1, the V gene TRBV2; 14 bases line up with TRBD2. In DNA, the CDR3 is TGTGCCAGCAGTCGACTAGCGGGAGGGCACAATGAGCAGTTCTTC. Translation gives CASSRLAGGHNEQFF. The full variable domain, its missing parts supplied by reference TRBV2 and TRBJ2-1, is EPEVTQTPSHQVTQMGQEVILRCVPISNHLYFYWYRQILGQKVEFLVSFYNNEISEKSEIFDDQFSVERPDGSNFTLKIRSTKLEDSAMYFCASSRLAGGHNEQFFGPGTRLTVL.